These 22 T cell receptor beta chains came from one sample sequenced in a study of cytomegalovirus exposure and HLA in healthy donors. Primers for the PCR totalled 60 Vbeta and 13 Jbeta. Here immunoSEQ multiplex PCR was the method, and the copy in TCRdb shows in-frame clones only, minus some. Here the sample spans roughly 150,000 clones, around four fifths being singletons. Sequenced sample: PBMCs. The receptors shown here come from a man aged 25 to 45 in good health.

The CDR3 DNA follows: TGTGCCAGCAGTGGGGAGTGGCGGAGCTCCTACAATGAGCAGTTCTTC. Its translation is CASSGEWRSSYNEQFF. The J gene is TRBJ2-1, the V gene TRBV6-1; possibly TRBD2 for D (5 bases). Between the trimmed V and J ends, which lost 4 bases and 0 bases, there was a span of 13 bases. This CDR3 has 16 residues. Germline values: CDR1 MNHNS, CDR2 SASEGT.

The chain combines TRBV19 with TRBJ2-2; 9 bases fit TRBD2. The germline V gene has CDR1 LNHDA and CDR2 SQIVND (reference sequence). The ends lost 5 bases at V and 4 bases at J; junction bases unmatched: 8. CDR3 length: 16 amino acids. The CDR3 spells CASSPFSGSPTGELFF. In DNA, the CDR3 is TGTGCCAGTAGTCCTTTTAGCGGGAGTCCCACCGGGGAGCTGTTTTTT. Combining the CDR3 with reference TRBV19 and TRBJ2-2 gives the whole variable domain DGGITQSPKYLFRKEGQNVTLSCEQNLNHDAMYWYRQDPGQGLRLIYYSQIVNDFQKGDIAEGYSVSREKKESFPLTVTSAQKNPTAFYLCASSPFSGSPTGELFFGEGSRLTVL.

The rearrangement uses TRBV7-2 and TRBJ2-7, with a possible D match to TRBD1 (6 bases). The CDR3 runs 14 residues. Germline V lookup: CDR1 SGHTA, CDR2 FQGNSA. V lost 7 bases and J lost 1, with 14 bases in between. As DNA, the CDR3 is TGTGCCAGCACCTCCCAGACAGGATCCTACGAGCAGTACTTC. As protein: CASTSQTGSYEQYF.

V is TRBV29-1 and J is TRBJ2-7, with 16 nucleotides matching TRBD2. V gave up 3 bases and J gave up 2 bases; unmatched junction bases: 4. The germline gives CDR1 SQVTM, CDR2 ANQGSEA. This CDR3 is 16 amino acids long. For the CDR3, the DNA is TGCAGCGTTGAGGGGGGACTAGCGGGAGGGACCTACGAGCAGTACTTC. As protein: CSVEGGLAGGTYEQYF.

The chain employs TRBV6-1 and TRBJ2-3, with D possibly being TRBD1 (5 bases). Germline lookup yields CDR1 MNHNS and CDR2 SASEGT. The length of the CDR3 is 16 residues. Trimming removed 0 bases from V and 0 bases from J, with 10 bases in between. The CDR3 loop reads CASSEARTPSTDTQYF. In DNA, the CDR3 is TGTGCCAGCAGTGAAGCGCGGACACCTAGCACAGATACGCAGTATTTT.

This rearrangement joins TRBV6-5 to TRBJ2-5; D is undetermined. Germline-derived CDR1 and CDR2 are MNHEY and SVGAGI. Trimming pared 5 bases from V and 4 bases from J, leaving 5 bases between. This CDR3 is built from 11 residues. The CDR3: CASSHGETQYF. The CDR3 region has the DNA TGTGCCAGCAGTCACGGAGAGACCCAGTACTTC.

The chain joins TRBV7-2 to TRBJ2-7; D remains unclear. V was trimmed by 5 bases and J by 2 bases, leaving 16 bases between them. CDR3 size: 15 residues. The germline V gene has CDR1 SGHTA and CDR2 FQGNSA. CDR3 nucleotides: TGTGCCAGCAGCCAAAGTCAGGTCCTTACCTACGAGCAGTACTTC. As protein: CASSQSQVLTYEQYF. Full variable domain (remainder filled in from reference TRBV7-2 and TRBJ2-7): GAGVSQSPSNKVTEKGKDVELRCDPISGHTALYWYRQSLGQGLEFLIYFQGNSAPDKSGLPSDRFSAERTGGSVSTLTIQRTQQEDSAVYLCASSQSQVLTYEQYFGPGTRLTVT.

The chain has TRBV7-2 and TRBJ1-3, with 9 nucleotides matching TRBD1. V gave up 5 bases and J gave up 4 bases; unmatched junction bases: 6. From germline, CDR1 is SGHTA and CDR2 FQGNSA. This CDR3 has 15 amino acids. The DNA for the CDR3 is TGTGCCAGCAGCCTGGACAGGGGCGAAGGAAACACCATATATTTT. Translated: CASSLDRGEGNTIYF.

The chain has TRBV7-9 and TRBJ2-5; TRBD1 matches at 8 bases. The J call is in doubt because the DNA end fits TRBJ2-7 better. CDR3 length: 15 residues. The germline V gene has CDR1 SEHNR and CDR2 FQNEAQ (reference sequence). CDR3 residues: CASSSGQGYSYEQYF. As DNA, the CDR3 is TGTGCCAGCAGCTCTGGACAGGGTTATTCCTACGAGCAGTACTTC.

V and J are TRBV30 and TRBJ2-1, with D maybe TRBD1 (5 bases). Germline assignment: CDR1 GTSNPN and CDR2 SVGIG (reference sequence). V was trimmed by 3 bases and J by 12 bases, leaving 15 bases between them. The CDR3 consists of 12 residues. Written as DNA, the CDR3 is TGTGCCTGGAGATGGCTGCGGCAGGGGCAGTTCTTC. Its protein is CAWRWLRQGQFF.

V is TRBV19 and J is TRBJ1-5, with 9 positions matching TRBD1. Germline V lookup: CDR1 LNHDA, CDR2 SQIVND (reference sequence). Unmatched junction bases numbered 4, after V lost 6 bases and J lost 1 base. The CDR3 covers 15 residues. CDR3 coding DNA: TGTGCCAGTAGAGGGACAGGGCGCAGCAATCAGCCCCAGCATTTT. This translates into CASRGTGRSNQPQHF.

The chain uses TRBV5-1 and TRBJ1-1; a weak D match, TRBD1 (5 bases). Trimming removed 7 bases at V and 8 bases at J, with 15 bases between. The germline V gene encodes CDR1 SGHRS and CDR2 YFSETQ. The CDR3 spans 12 residues. The DNA for the CDR3 is TGCGCCAGCGGCCAGGGCCATCGGGAAGCTTTCTTT. It specifies CASGQGHREAFF.

CDR3 amino acids: CASSPRGGEDEKLFF. In DNA form, the CDR3 reads TGCGCCAGCAGCCCCCGAGGGGGCGAGGATGAAAAACTGTTTTTT. This sequence joins TRBV4-3 and TRBJ1-4, with 7 nucleotides matching TRBD1. Looked up from germline, CDR1 is LGHNA and CDR2 is YSLEER. Trimming at V came to 4 bases and at J to 6 bases, leaving 8 bases not matched to a gene. The CDR3 totals 15 residues.

With respect to this clone: At one end, the junction sequence differs from germline, possibly due to a read error. CDR3 nucleotide sequence: TGTTCCAGCAGCTCGCCGGGACTAGCGGCCAAAAACATTCAGTACTTC. Encoded protein: CSSSSPGLAAKNIQYF. The V gene is TRBV7-9, the J gene TRBJ2-4; 10 bases agree with TRBD2. The CDR3 has 16 residues. Germline V CDR1 and CDR2: SEHNR, FQNEAQ (reference sequence). The variable domain in full, completed from reference TRBV7-9 and TRBJ2-4, reads DTGVSQNPRHKITKRGQNVTFRCDPISEHNRLYWYRQTLGQGPEFLTYFQNEAQLEKSRLLSDRFSAERPKGSFSTLEIQRTEQGDSAMYLCSSSSPGLAAKNIQYFGAGTRLSVL.

This rearrangement joins TRBV5-1 to TRBJ2-1; 8 nucleotides match TRBD1. Losses at the gene ends were 3 bases for V and 6 bases for J; bases not matched to a gene: 8. Germline V gene sequence: CDR1 SGHRS, CDR2 YFSETQ. The length of the CDR3 is 15 residues. The CDR3 DNA reads TGCGCCAGCAGCTCTCAGGGACAGGTGAGCAATGAGCAGTTCTTC. Amino acid sequence: CASSSQGQVSNEQFF. The full variable domain, completed using reference TRBV5-1 and TRBJ2-1, is KAGVTQTPRYLIKTRGQQVTLSCSPISGHRSVSWYQQTPGQGLQFLFEYFSETQRNKGNFPGRFSGRQFSNSRSEMNVSTLELGDSALYLCASSSQGQVSNEQFFGPGTRLTVL.

This sequence joins TRBV13 and TRBJ1-1; the match to TRBD1 covers 7 bases. The CDR3 sequence is 11 residues long. After removal of 5 bases from V and 10 bases from J, the junction contained 4 bases not matched to a gene. Germline V gene sequence: CDR1 PRHDT, CDR2 FYEKMQ (reference sequence). DNA for the CDR3: TGTGCCAGCAGCGACAGGGTTGGAGCTTTCTTT. Its translation is CASSDRVGAFF.

This chain links TRBV12-2 with TRBJ2-3; TRBD1, as called in the table, went unchecked against the DNA. TRBV12-2 has pseudogene status. The CDR3 runs 16 residues. The CDR3 DNA follows: TGTGCAAGTCGCTCCCGAGGGGGCGGACTCACAGATACGCAGTATTTT. Encoded protein: CASRSRGGGLTDTQYF.

Only a few counts were recorded for this clone. V gene TRBV5-1 combines with J gene TRBJ2-5; 8 positions match TRBD1. The CDR3 loop spans 14 amino acids. Germline CDR1 SGHRS, CDR2 YFSETQ. V trimming: 0 bases; J trimming: 4 bases; junction bases outside the gene matches: 2. The chain's CDR3 is CASSLGTGLETQYF. CDR3 sequence (DNA): TGCGCCAGCAGCTTGGGGACAGGGCTAGAGACCCAGTACTTC.

The rearrangement joins TRBV9 to TRBJ2-1; 12 bases match TRBD1. The CDR3 contains 15 residues. Germline V gene data show CDR1 as SGDLS and CDR2 as YYNGEE. Trimming at V came to 3 bases and at J to 5 bases, leaving 3 bases not matched to a gene. CDR3 coding DNA: TGTGCCAGCAGCGGCCGGGACAGGGGGCACAATGAGCAGTTCTTC. It is translated as CASSGRDRGHNEQFF. Looking up the rest from reference TRBV9 and TRBJ2-1 gives the full variable domain: DSGVTQTPKHLITATGQRVTLRCSPRSGDLSVYWYQQSLDQGLQFLIQYYNGEERAKGNILERFSAQQFPDLHSELNLSSLELGDSALYFCASSGRDRGHNEQFFGPGTRLTVL.

This clone was counted between two and nine times. The chain employs TRBV4-3 and TRBJ2-7; 8 nucleotides agree with TRBD1. CDR3 size: 14 residues. V shed 1 base and J 3 bases; nucleotides not matched to a gene: 2. Germline assignment: CDR1 LGHNA and CDR2 YSLEER. CDR3 nucleotide sequence: TGCGCCAGCAGCCAAGGGACAGGGCGCTACGAGCAGTACTTC. Translated: CASSQGTGRYEQYF.

The CDR3 coding sequence is TGTGCCAGCAGTCTATTGACAGGGCACAACGAGCAGTACTTC. Translation: CASSLLTGHNEQYF. This rearrangement joins TRBV6-5 to TRBJ2-5; 7 bases are shared with TRBD1. The J call may not be correct, given that the DNA end is closer to TRBJ2-7. This CDR3 is built from 14 residues. Per the germline V gene, CDR1 is MNHEY and CDR2 is SVGAGI.

A single count supports this clone. V usage is TRBV28 and J usage is TRBJ1-4; maybe TRBD1 (5 bases). Germline CDR1 MDHEN, CDR2 SYDVKM. V lost 5 bases to trimming and J lost 4 bases, with 11 bases between them. The CDR3 length is 14 residues. CDR3 loop: CASSGGVHNEKLFF. The DNA of the CDR3 is TGTGCCAGCAGTGGGGGGGTCCATAATGAAAAACTGTTTTTT.